Listed here is a single T cell receptor (beta chain). The sample belongs to a study of control samples from healthy donors and cancer patients. Trimming took 3 bases from V and 3 from J, leaving 8 bases between them. CDR3 size: 13 residues. Using immunoSEQ multiplex PCR, the repertoire was profiled, and TCRdb retains in-frame clones only, with some absent. The sample gives 190,000 or so clones, about 93% of which show up once; about 1.5% is in the top ten. Sequencing was done on a sample of blood. The chain recombines TRBV12-3 or TRBV12-4 with TRBJ1-1; D remains ambiguous. This TCR was sampled from a man in his late teens or twenties in good health. DNA of the CDR3: TGTGCCAGCAGTTTCGGGCGATACACTGAAGCTTTCTTT. Its protein is CASSFGRYTEAFF.